This entry lists 6 T cell receptor beta chains sequenced from one sample in a study of cytomegalovirus exposure and HLA in healthy donors. Amplification used 60 Vbeta primers and 13 Jbeta primers. TCRdb keeps only in-frame clones here, not all; method: immunoSEQ multiplex PCR. The profile shows 100,000 or so clones, about three quarters of them singletons. Sequenced sample: PBMCs. These receptors were collected from a man aged 25 to 40 in good health and CMV-seropositive.

The chain links TRBV5-1 to TRBJ2-3, with TRBD1 matching 12 bases. CDR3 length: 17 amino acids. Losses at the gene ends were 4 bases for V and 6 bases for J; bases not matched to a gene: 12. In germline, CDR1 is SGHRS, CDR2 YFSETQ. The CDR3 spells CASSRDGTGGAGDTQYF. The CDR3 region has the DNA TGCGCCAGCAGCCGGGATGGGACAGGGGGCGCGGGGGATACGCAGTATTTT.

The rearrangement joins TRBV5-6 to TRBJ2-7, with a possible D match to TRBD2 (6 bases). This CDR3 contains 16 residues. Between the trimmed V and J ends, which lost 0 bases and 1 base, there was a span of 14 bases. Germline CDR1 SGHDT, CDR2 YYEEEE. The CDR3 DNA is TGTGCCAGCAGCTTGGCCGGGACTGGCACTTCCTACGAGCAGTACGTC. As protein: CASSLAGTGTSYEQYV.

The chain joins TRBV5-5 to TRBJ1-5; D is unresolved. The CDR3 has 14 residues. Germline V lookup: CDR1 SGHKS, CDR2 YYEKEE (reference sequence). Trimming pared 3 bases from V and 0 bases from J, leaving 7 bases between. The CDR3 region has the DNA TGTGCCAGCAGCTCCCAGTATAGCAATCAGCCCCAGCATTTT. Residues: CASSSQYSNQPQHF.

The V and J genes are TRBV10-3 and TRBJ2-7; 7 nucleotides line up with TRBD1. The germline V gene encodes CDR1 ENHRY and CDR2 SYGVKD. The length of the CDR3 is 14 residues. Trimming at V came to 11 bases and at J to 5 bases, leaving 15 bases not matched to a gene. This chain's CDR3 is CALGAGGPLDEQYF. The CDR3 DNA follows: TGTGCCCTCGGGGCAGGGGGTCCCTTGGACGAGCAGTACTTC.

The chain carries TRBV14 and TRBJ1-4; unclear D gene. V lost 0 bases, J lost 8 bases, and 7 bases lay in between. Looked up from germline, CDR1 is SGHDN and CDR2 is FVKESK. This CDR3 is 13 amino acids long. The CDR3, as DNA: TGTGCCAGCAGCCAAGATTTGGGCGAAAAACTGTTTTTT. Translated: CASSQDLGEKLFF.

The chain recombines TRBV7-2 with TRBJ2-7, with 8 bases lining up with TRBD2. The CDR3 has 14 residues. V lost 7 bases and J lost 3; bases outside the gene matches: 8. CDR1 and CDR2 (germline): SGHTA, FQGNSA. The CDR3 bases are TGTGCCAGCACCCGACAAGCGGGAGACTACGAGCAGTACTTC. Amino acids: CASTRQAGDYEQYF.